The 18 T cell receptor beta chains presented below share a single source sample, sequenced in a study of blood T cell repertoires in COVID-19. Profiling relied on immunoSEQ multiplex PCR, and the TCRdb table lists in-frame clones only, not all of them. In the table there are almost 35,000 clones, 85% to 95% of which are singletons. Sample: peripheral blood. These receptors all come from a man in his sixties with active or convalescent COVID-19.

This clone has only one observation. In DNA, the CDR3 is TGTGCCAGCAGTAAAACTAGCGGGTACTACAATGAGCAGTTCTTC. Its protein is CASSKTSGYYNEQFF. The chain couples TRBV6-5 to TRBJ2-1, with TRBD2 matching 9 bases. V lost 5 bases and J lost 3; bases outside the gene matches: 5. Germline loops: CDR1 MNHEY, CDR2 SVGAGI. There are 15 residues in the CDR3.

This chain joins TRBV2 and TRBJ1-6, with a weak D call TRBD1 (5 bases). Trimming removed 3 bases at V and 9 bases at J, with 9 bases between. Germline V gene lookup returns CDR1 SNHLY and CDR2 FYNNEI. The CDR3 consists of 13 residues. CDR3 sequence reads: CASSDQGSSPLHF. The DNA of the CDR3 is TGTGCCAGCAGTGATCAGGGTAGTTCACCCCTCCACTTT. The full variable domain, rest sourced from reference TRBV2 and TRBJ1-6, is EPEVTQTPSHQVTQMGQEVILRCVPISNHLYFYWYRQILGQKVEFLVSFYNNEISEKSEIFDDQFSVERPDGSNFTLKIRSTKLEDSAMYFCASSDQGSSPLHFGNGTRLTVT.

The genes are TRBV19 and TRBJ2-3; possible D gene TRBD2, 6 bases. The CDR3 has 14 residues. The germline V and J ends were trimmed by 3 bases and 2 bases, with 9 bases remaining between them. Germline V gene sequence: CDR1 LNHDA, CDR2 SQIVND (reference sequence). The CDR3, as DNA: TGTGCCAGTAGTATGGCGGGGTACACAGATACGCAGTATTTT. The encoded protein is CASSMAGYTDTQYF.

The rearrangement joins TRBV2 to TRBJ1-5; 7 bases line up with TRBD1. This CDR3 is 15 amino acids long. Looked up from germline, CDR1 is SNHLY and CDR2 is FYNNEI. The trim removed 7 bases at V and 10 bases at J, leaving 16 bases unmatched. This CDR3 reads CASKTQGGKDSPQHF. The CDR3 DNA is TGTGCCAGCAAGACCCAGGGGGGTAAGGACTCTCCCCAGCATTTT.

V usage is TRBV7-8 and J usage is TRBJ1-1, with 8 positions matching TRBD1. Germline values: CDR1 SGHVS, CDR2 FQNEAQ. The ends lost 5 bases at V and 1 base at J; junction bases unmatched: 9. The CDR3 spans 16 residues. The CDR3 loop reads CASSPRQGNKNTEAFF. In DNA, the CDR3 is TGTGCCAGCAGCCCCCGACAGGGGAACAAGAACACTGAAGCTTTCTTT.

A note on this clone: Different DNA sequences within this sample yield the same CDR3. The rearrangement links TRBV5-4 to TRBJ2-7, with 14 bases identical to TRBD2. The V segment lost 4 bases and the J segment 4 bases; nucleotides outside the gene matches: 4. The CDR3 is 15 amino acids. Germline assignment: CDR1 SGHNT and CDR2 YYREEE (reference sequence). The CDR3 region is CASSPGLAGGYEQYF. The CDR3 DNA follows: TGTGCCAGCAGCCCCGGACTAGCGGGGGGTTACGAGCAGTACTTC.

This sequence joins TRBV24-1 and TRBJ1-2, with D unresolved. Germline-derived CDR1 and CDR2 are KGHDR and SFDVKD. This CDR3 is built from 14 residues. V was cut by 4 bases and J by 3 bases, with 11 bases left in between. The CDR3 sequence is CATSDPSRDYGYTF. The DNA of the CDR3 is TGTGCCACCAGTGACCCTTCCCGTGACTATGGCTACACCTTC.

Only a few counts were recorded for this clone. The rearrangement joins TRBV7-8 to TRBJ2-5, with D unclear. The CDR3 loop spans 14 amino acids. Trimming pared 5 bases from V and 2 bases from J, leaving 12 bases between. In germline, CDR1 is SGHVS, CDR2 FQNEAQ. The CDR3 region has the DNA TGTGCCAGCAGCGCAATTGGTAGTCAAGAGACCCAGTACTTC. Its protein is CASSAIGSQETQYF.

V gene TRBV3-1 (or the pseudogene TRBV3-2) combines with J gene TRBJ1-2, with a weak D call TRBD1 (6 bases). The V end was cut by 2 bases, the J end by 0 bases, with 7 bases between. This CDR3 has 14 amino acids. The germline V gene encodes CDR1 LGHDT and CDR2 YNNKEL (reference sequence). CDR3 coding DNA: TGTGCCAGCAGCCAACCAGGGGCTAACTATGGCTACACCTTC. This gives the protein CASSQPGANYGYTF.

The table lists this clone with a count of one. The V and J genes are TRBV4-2 and TRBJ2-3; weak D call: TRBD2 (5 bases). V was clipped by 2 bases and J by 0 bases, with 6 bases between them. The germline CDR1 and CDR2 sequences are LGHNA and YNFKEQ. The CDR3 consists of 14 residues. The CDR3 spells CASSQRTSTDTQYF. The CDR3 coding sequence is TGTGCCAGCAGCCAAAGGACTAGCACAGATACGCAGTATTTT.

This chain joins TRBV28 and TRBJ1-5, with 7 bases identical to TRBD1. The V and J ends lost 1 base and 0 bases, in that order; junction bases with no gene match: 9. This CDR3 is 18 amino acids long. Germline-derived CDR1 and CDR2 are MDHEN and SYDVKM. The CDR3 sequence is CASSLLKVWDSSNQPQHF. For the CDR3, the DNA is TGTGCCAGCAGTTTATTAAAGGTGTGGGACAGTAGCAATCAGCCCCAGCATTTT. The variable domain in full, with the rest retrieved from reference TRBV28 and TRBJ1-5, is DVKVTQSSRYLVKRTGEKVFLECVQDMDHENMFWYRQDPGLGLRLIYFSYDVKMKEKGDIPEGYSVSREKKERFSLILESASTNQTSMYLCASSLLKVWDSSNQPQHFGDGTRLSIL.

This clone was recorded only once. The chain uses TRBV4-2 and TRBJ1-5; 9 nucleotides align to TRBD1. Per germline, CDR1 LGHNA and CDR2 YNFKEQ. J gave up 3 bases and V 0 bases, and 9 bases lay outside the gene matches. CDR3 length equals 18 residues. The DNA for the CDR3 is TGTGCCAGCAGCCAAGAACCGACCGGGACAGGGTTCAATCAGCCCCAGCATTTT. Protein sequence: CASSQEPTGTGFNQPQHF.

V usage is TRBV7-8 and J usage is TRBJ1-2; unclear D gene. The CDR3 length is 11 residues. Germline values: CDR1 SGHVS, CDR2 FQNEAQ. Trimming took 4 bases from V and 4 from J, leaving 4 bases between them. DNA for the CDR3: TGTGCCAGCAGCTCCCTCTATGGCTACACCTTC. Amino acid sequence: CASSSLYGYTF.

This chain links TRBV7-3 with TRBJ2-1, with 13 positions matching TRBD2. The CDR3 spans 15 residues. CDR1 and CDR2 from the germline V gene are SGHTA and FQGTGA. J was trimmed by 5 bases and V by 3 bases; bases with no gene match: 1. CDR3 region: CASSFGTSGNNEQFF. The CDR3 DNA reads as TGTGCCAGCAGCTTCGGGACTAGCGGGAACAATGAGCAGTTCTTC.

The rearrangement links TRBV24-1 to TRBJ2-2, with TRBD1 matching 7 bases. V shed 3 bases, J shed 4 bases, and the junction held 7 bases outside the gene matches. The length of the CDR3 is 16 residues. Germline V gene lookup returns CDR1 KGHDR and CDR2 SFDVKD. The CDR3, as DNA: TGTGCCACCAGTGATGTTAGGGGGCGTAGCACCGGGGAGCTGTTTTTT. Residues: CATSDVRGRSTGELFF.

The chain recombines TRBV5-4 with TRBJ1-1; no firm D call. With 4 bases removed from V and 4 bases from J, the gap between germline ends came to 11 bases. The CDR3 loop spans 13 amino acids. Germline V gene sequence: CDR1 SGHNT, CDR2 YYREEE (reference sequence). This chain's CDR3 is CASSPRGPTEAFF. The CDR3 coding sequence is TGTGCCAGCAGCCCTCGTGGGCCCACTGAAGCTTTCTTT.

The chain uses TRBV5-5 and TRBJ2-5, with a weak D call TRBD2 (5 bases). The CDR3 length is 13 residues. Looked up from germline, CDR1 is SGHKS and CDR2 is YYEKEE (reference sequence). Trimming removed 4 bases at V and 5 bases at J, with 12 bases between. The CDR3 region is CASSPPEGETQYF. The DNA for the CDR3 is TGTGCCAGCAGCCCGCCCGAGGGCGAGACCCAGTACTTC.

The rearrangement uses TRBV7-9 and TRBJ2-3; D unresolved. The V end was cut by 2 bases, the J end by 0 bases, with 6 bases between. Germline V gives CDR1 SEHNR, CDR2 FQNEAQ (reference sequence). This CDR3 has 14 amino acids. The CDR3 DNA reads as TGTGCCAGCAGCTTACAGTCTAGCACAGATACGCAGTATTTT. This translates into CASSLQSSTDTQYF. The variable domain in full, with the rest retrieved from reference TRBV7-9 and TRBJ2-3, is DTGVSQNPRHKITKRGQNVTFRCDPISEHNRLYWYRQTLGQGPEFLTYFQNEAQLEKSRLLSDRFSAERPKGSFSTLEIQRTEQGDSAMYLCASSLQSSTDTQYFGPGTRLTVL.